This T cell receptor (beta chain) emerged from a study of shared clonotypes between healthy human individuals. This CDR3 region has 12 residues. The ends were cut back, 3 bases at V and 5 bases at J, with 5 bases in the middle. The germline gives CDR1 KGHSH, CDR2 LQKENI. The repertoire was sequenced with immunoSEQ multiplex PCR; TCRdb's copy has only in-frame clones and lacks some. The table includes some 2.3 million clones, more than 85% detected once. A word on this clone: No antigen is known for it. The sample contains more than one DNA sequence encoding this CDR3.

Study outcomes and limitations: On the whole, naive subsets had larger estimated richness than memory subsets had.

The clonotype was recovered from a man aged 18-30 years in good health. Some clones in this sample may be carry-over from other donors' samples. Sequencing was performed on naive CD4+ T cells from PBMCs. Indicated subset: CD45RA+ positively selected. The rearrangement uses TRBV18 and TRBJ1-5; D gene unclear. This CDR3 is CASSPGDQPQHF. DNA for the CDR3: TGTGCCAGCTCACCTGGGGATCAGCCCCAGCATTTT. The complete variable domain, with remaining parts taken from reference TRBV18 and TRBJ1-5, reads NAGVMQNPRHLVRRRGQEARLRCSPMKGHSHVYWYRQLPEEGLKFMVYLQKENIIDESGMPKERFSAEFPKEGPSILRIQQVVRGDSAAYFCASSPGDQPQHFGDGTRLSIL.